One and the same sample provided the 2 T cell receptor beta chains below, sequenced in a study of CD8 T cells in Susac syndrome. Random hexamers were used to reverse transcribe about 0.45 to 1 ug of RNA. From the immunoSEQ multiplex PCR reads, TCRdb called clonotypes with MiXCR, one entry per CDR3 protein. The table has about 440,000 distinct CDR3 sequences, about 85% seen once. The sequencing input was CD8+ T cells from PBMCs. The receptors stem from a human donor with multiple sclerosis.

The chain carries TRBV14 and TRBJ2-1, with 9 nucleotides matching TRBD2. This CDR3 is 19 amino acids long. Germline V gene sequence: CDR1 SGHDN, CDR2 FVKESK. Trimming at V came to 1 base and at J to 4 bases, leaving 14 bases not matched to a gene. In DNA, the CDR3 is TGTGCCAGCAGCCAAGGGGGGGCAGAGCGGGAGGACCAGTACAATGAGCAGTTCTTC. Translated, it gives CASSQGGAEREDQYNEQFF.

This chain uses TRBV29-1 with TRBJ1-1; D ambiguous. The CDR3 runs 12 residues. Germline loops: CDR1 SQVTM, CDR2 ANQGSEA. Trimming removed 4 bases at V and 1 base at J, with 7 bases between. In nucleotides, the CDR3 is TGCAGCGTTGTTCTAGGGAACACTGAAGCTTTCTTT. The encoded protein is CSVVLGNTEAFF.